Detailed here is one T cell receptor (beta chain). The antigen remains unidentified. This specimen comes from a study of graft-versus-host responses after intestinal transplantation. About the study: Recipients had multivisceral, liver-intestinal, or isolated intestinal transplants. After anti-thymocyte globulin induction, recipients took tacrolimus and steroids for around three years.

Some clones are missing from TCRdb's copy, which holds only in-frame ones; the method was immunoSEQ multiplex PCR. The sample holds 90,000 to 100,000 clones; 90% to 95% are singletons and the top ten take under 0.55%. CDR3 length: 19 residues. The ends lost 1 base at V and 0 bases at J; junction bases unmatched: 9. The germline V gene has CDR1 MNHNS and CDR2 SASEGT. General study findings and limits: Among circulating GvH clones, peak levels were associated with early post-transplant declines in HvG clones. Ileal or blood samples showed some GvH clones first, and such clones were also found in recipient marrow.

J is TRBJ2-3 and V is TRBV6-1; 11 nucleotides agree with TRBD2. Sequenced material: unstimulated CD8+ T cells sorted from spleen or lymph node cells, taken before intestinal transplant. This receptor was taken from a human donor who received an intestinal transplant. The CDR3 protein is CASSEVLAGDRSSTDTQYF. CDR3 nucleotide sequence: TGTGCCAGCAGTGAAGTACTAGCGGGGGACCGCTCTAGCACAGATACGCAGTATTTT.